This T cell receptor beta chain was recorded in a study of T cell responses to AZD1222 COVID-19 vaccine. The CDR3 runs 15 residues. Germline CDR1 SGHAT, CDR2 FQNNGV. V was cut by 4 bases and J by 0 bases, with 10 bases left in between. Findings of the study overall: Clonal diversity was possibly underestimated; the donors were predominantly white British and more often female.

Clones were sequenced by immunoSEQ multiplex PCR, and TCRdb holds only the in-frame ones, with some missing. Among 150,000 to 200,000 clones listed, approximately 90% were seen once. Remarks on this clone: Its target is unknown.

The sample here was peripheral blood, taken 28 days after the second dose of the MenACWY control vaccine. This receptor was identified in an adult who received the MenACWY meningococcal vaccine as a control. This chain uses TRBV11-2 with TRBJ1-3; maybe TRBD1 (6 bases). CDR3 residues: CASSSLTGSGNTIYF. The CDR3 DNA reads as TGTGCCAGCAGCTCTTTGACAGGCTCTGGAAACACCATATATTTT.